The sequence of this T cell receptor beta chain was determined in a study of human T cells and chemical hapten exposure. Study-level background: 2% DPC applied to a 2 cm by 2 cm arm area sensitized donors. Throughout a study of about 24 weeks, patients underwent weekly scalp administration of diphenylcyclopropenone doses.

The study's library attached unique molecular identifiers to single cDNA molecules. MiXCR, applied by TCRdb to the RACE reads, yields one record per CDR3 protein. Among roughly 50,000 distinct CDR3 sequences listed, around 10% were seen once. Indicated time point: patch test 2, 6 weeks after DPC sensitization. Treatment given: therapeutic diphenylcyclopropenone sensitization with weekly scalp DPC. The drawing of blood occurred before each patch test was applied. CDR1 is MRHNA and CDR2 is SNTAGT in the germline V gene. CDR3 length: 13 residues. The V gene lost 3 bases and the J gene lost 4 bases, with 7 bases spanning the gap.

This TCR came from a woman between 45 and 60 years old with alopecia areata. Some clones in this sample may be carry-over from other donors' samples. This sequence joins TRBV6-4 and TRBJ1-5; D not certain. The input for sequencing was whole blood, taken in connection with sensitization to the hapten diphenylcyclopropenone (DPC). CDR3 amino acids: CASSESKNQPQHF. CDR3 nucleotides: TGTGCCAGCAGTGAAAGTAAAAATCAGCCCCAGCATTTT.